Below are 4 T cell receptor beta chains sequenced from a single sample in a study of Graves' ophthalmopathy and Graves' hyperthyroidism. The authors amplified TCR beta CDR3 regions, and they did so from RNA transcripts for repertoire sequencing. Second-round multiplex PCR followed a first-round RT-PCR using HTBI primers. One entry per CDR3 protein, called by TCRdb with MiXCR from the multiplex PCR reads. The sample has 650,000 to 900,000 distinct CDR3 sequences; around 40% are singletons. Sequencing input: peripheral blood. The source of these receptors is an adult man with Graves' ophthalmopathy.

This clonotype was seen a few times. The V call is TRBV6-6, the J call TRBJ1-5; TRBD1 might be the D (6 bases). The germline V and J ends were trimmed by 2 bases and 3 bases, with 11 bases remaining between them. Per germline, CDR1 MNHNY and CDR2 SVGAGI (reference sequence). This CDR3 is built from 15 residues. Here the CDR3 DNA reads TGTGCCAGCAGTTACGGATTGGGGGCCAATCAGCCCCAGCATTTT. Encoded protein: CASSYGLGANQPQHF.

This clonotype was seen at least ten times. The rearrangement uses TRBV2 and TRBJ1-1, with 8 bases lining up with TRBD1. Germline V gene sequence: CDR1 SNHLY, CDR2 FYNNEI. The CDR3 length is 14 residues. The V segment lost 7 bases and the J segment 4 bases; nucleotides outside the gene matches: 8. The CDR3 sequence is CASTNQGALTEAFF. In DNA form, the CDR3 reads TGTGCCAGCACGAACCAGGGGGCGCTCACTGAAGCTTTCTTT.

This clonotype was seen more than once but under ten times. The chain couples TRBV10-3 to TRBJ2-7; TRBD1 matches 9 bases. J lost 6 bases, V lost 10 bases, and 16 bases had no gene match. CDR3 length: 15 amino acids. The germline CDR1 and CDR2 sequences are ENHRY and SYGVKD. As DNA, the CDR3 is TGTGCCAGCACCGATCCGGGACAGGGTTGGGGCGAGCAGTACTTC. This gives the protein CASTDPGQGWGEQYF.

The chain links TRBV2 to TRBJ2-7, with 10 nucleotides matching TRBD1. J lost 5 bases, V lost 8 bases, and 3 bases had no gene match. Germline V gene sequence: CDR1 SNHLY, CDR2 FYNNEI. The CDR3 sequence is 12 residues long. The DNA of the CDR3 is TGTGCCAGCGGGGACAGGGGCCACGAGCAGTACTTC. Its translation: CASGDRGHEQYF. Complete variable domain (other parts from reference TRBV2 and TRBJ2-7): EPEVTQTPSHQVTQMGQEVILRCVPISNHLYFYWYRQILGQKVEFLVSFYNNEISEKSEIFDDQFSVERPDGSNFTLKIRSTKLEDSAMYFCASGDRGHEQYFGPGTRLTVT.